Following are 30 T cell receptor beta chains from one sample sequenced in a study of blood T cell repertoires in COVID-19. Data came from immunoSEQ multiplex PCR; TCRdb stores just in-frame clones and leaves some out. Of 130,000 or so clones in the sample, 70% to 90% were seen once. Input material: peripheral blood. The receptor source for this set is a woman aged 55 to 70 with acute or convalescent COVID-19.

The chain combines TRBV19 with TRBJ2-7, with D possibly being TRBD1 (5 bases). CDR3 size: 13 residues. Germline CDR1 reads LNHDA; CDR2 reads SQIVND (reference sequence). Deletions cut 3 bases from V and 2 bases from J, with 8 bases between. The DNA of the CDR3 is TGTGCCAGTAGTATCACAGGACCCTACGAGCAGTACTTC. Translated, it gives CASSITGPYEQYF.

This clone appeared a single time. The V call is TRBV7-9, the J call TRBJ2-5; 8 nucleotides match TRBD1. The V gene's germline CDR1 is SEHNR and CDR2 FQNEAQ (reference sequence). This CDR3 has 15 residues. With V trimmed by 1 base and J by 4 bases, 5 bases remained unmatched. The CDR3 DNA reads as TGTGCCAGCAGCTTAGTTGCAGGGGGCACAGAGACCCAGTACTTC. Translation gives CASSLVAGGTETQYF. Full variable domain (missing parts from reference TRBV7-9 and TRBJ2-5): DTGVSQNPRHKITKRGQNVTFRCDPISEHNRLYWYRQTLGQGPEFLTYFQNEAQLEKSRLLSDRFSAERPKGSFSTLEIQRTEQGDSAMYLCASSLVAGGTETQYFGPGTRLLVL.

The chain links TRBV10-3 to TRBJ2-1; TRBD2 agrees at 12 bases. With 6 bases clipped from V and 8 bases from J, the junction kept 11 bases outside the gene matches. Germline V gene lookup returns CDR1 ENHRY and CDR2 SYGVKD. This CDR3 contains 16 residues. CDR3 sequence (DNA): TGTGCCATCAGCGTAATAACTAGCGGGGGGCCTGATGAGCAGTTCTTC. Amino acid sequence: CAISVITSGGPDEQFF.

CDR3 in amino acids: CASRNRRGSMNTEAFF. The CDR3 DNA sequence: TGTGCCAGCAGAAATCGACGCGGCAGTATGAACACTGAAGCTTTCTTT. This rearrangement joins TRBV11-2 to TRBJ1-1; no firm D call. V lost 6 bases and J lost 0, with 17 bases in between. The CDR3 is 16 amino acids. Germline-derived CDR1 and CDR2 are SGHAT and FQNNGV.

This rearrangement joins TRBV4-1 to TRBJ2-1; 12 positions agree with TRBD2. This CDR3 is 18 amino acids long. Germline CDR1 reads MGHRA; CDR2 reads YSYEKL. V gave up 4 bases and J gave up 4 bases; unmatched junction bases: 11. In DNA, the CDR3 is TGCGCCAGCAGCCTCTCCCTTACTAGCGGGGGGTTATACAATGAGCAGTTCTTC. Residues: CASSLSLTSGGLYNEQFF.

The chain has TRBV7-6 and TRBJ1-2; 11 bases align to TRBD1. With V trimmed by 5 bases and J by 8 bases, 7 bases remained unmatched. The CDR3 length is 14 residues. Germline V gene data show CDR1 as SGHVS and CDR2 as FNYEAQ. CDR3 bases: TGTGCCAGCAGCCAACAGCGGACAGGGGGCGGCTACACCTTC. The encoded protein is CASSQQRTGGGYTF.

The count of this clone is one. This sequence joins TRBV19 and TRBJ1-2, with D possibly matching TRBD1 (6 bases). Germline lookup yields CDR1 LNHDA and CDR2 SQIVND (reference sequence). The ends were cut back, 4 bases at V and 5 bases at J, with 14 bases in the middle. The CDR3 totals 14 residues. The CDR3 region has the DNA TGTGCCAGTAGTACGCCGGACAGTCCGTATGGCTACACCTTC. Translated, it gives CASSTPDSPYGYTF.

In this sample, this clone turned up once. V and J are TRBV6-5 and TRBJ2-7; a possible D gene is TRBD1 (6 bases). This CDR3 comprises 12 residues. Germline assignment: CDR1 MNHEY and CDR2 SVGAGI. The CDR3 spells CASARGSYEQYF. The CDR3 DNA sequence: TGTGCGTCGGCCAGGGGCTCCTACGAGCAGTACTTC.

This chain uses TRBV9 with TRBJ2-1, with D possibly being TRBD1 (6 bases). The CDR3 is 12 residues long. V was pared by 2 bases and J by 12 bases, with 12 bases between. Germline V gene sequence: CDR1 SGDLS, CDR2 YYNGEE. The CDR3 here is CASSVNREGQFF. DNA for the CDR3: TGTGCCAGCAGCGTTAACAGGGAAGGGCAGTTCTTC.

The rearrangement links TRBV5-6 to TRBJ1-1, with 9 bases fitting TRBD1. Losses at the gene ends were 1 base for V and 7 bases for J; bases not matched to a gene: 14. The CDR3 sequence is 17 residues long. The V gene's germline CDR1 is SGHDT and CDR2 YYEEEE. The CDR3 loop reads CASSLWGTGQIASEAFF. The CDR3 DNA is TGTGCCAGCAGCTTGTGGGGGACAGGGCAGATAGCTAGTGAAGCTTTCTTT.

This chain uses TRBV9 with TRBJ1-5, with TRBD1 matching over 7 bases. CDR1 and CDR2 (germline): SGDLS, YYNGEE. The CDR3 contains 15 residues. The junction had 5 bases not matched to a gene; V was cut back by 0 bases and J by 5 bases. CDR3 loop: CASSVAAGGDQPQHF. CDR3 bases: TGTGCCAGCAGCGTAGCGGCAGGGGGAGATCAGCCCCAGCATTTT.

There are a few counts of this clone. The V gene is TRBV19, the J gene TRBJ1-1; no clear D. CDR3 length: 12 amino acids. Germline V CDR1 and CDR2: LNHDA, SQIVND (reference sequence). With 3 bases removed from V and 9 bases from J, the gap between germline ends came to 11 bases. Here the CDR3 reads CASSISPVKAFF. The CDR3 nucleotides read TGTGCCAGTAGTATTTCCCCGGTCAAAGCTTTCTTT. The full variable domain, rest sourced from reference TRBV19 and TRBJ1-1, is DGGITQSPKYLFRKEGQNVTLSCEQNLNHDAMYWYRQDPGQGLRLIYYSQIVNDFQKGDIAEGYSVSREKKESFPLTVTSAQKNPTAFYLCASSISPVKAFFGQGTRLTVV.

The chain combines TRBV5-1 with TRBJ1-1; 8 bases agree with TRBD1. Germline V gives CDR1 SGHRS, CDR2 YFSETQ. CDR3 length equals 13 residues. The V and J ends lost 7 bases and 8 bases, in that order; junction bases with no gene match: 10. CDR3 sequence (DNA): TGCGCCAGCGCGGGGTCCAGGGGGCGGGAAGCTTTCTTT. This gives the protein CASAGSRGREAFF.

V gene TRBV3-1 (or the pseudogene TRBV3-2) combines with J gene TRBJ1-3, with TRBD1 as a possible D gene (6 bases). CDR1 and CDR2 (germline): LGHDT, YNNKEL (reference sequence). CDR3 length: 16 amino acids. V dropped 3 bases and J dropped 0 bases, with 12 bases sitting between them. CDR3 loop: CASSHSGQLSGNTIYF. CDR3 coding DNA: TGTGCCAGCAGCCATTCCGGACAGCTCTCTGGAAACACCATATATTTT.

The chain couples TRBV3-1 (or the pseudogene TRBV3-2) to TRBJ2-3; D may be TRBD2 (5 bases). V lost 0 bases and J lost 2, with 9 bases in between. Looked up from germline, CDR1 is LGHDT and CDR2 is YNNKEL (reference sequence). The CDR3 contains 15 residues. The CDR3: CASSQDSGYTDTQYF. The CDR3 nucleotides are TGTGCCAGCAGCCAAGATTCGGGGTACACAGATACGCAGTATTTT.

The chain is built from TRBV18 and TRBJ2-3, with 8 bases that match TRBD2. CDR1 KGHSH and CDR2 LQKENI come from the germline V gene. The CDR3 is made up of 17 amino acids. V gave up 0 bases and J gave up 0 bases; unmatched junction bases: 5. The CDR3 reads CASSPPQRGTSTDTQYF. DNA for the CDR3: TGTGCCAGCTCACCACCCCAGCGGGGGACCAGCACAGATACGCAGTATTTT. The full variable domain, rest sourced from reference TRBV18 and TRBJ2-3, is NAGVMQNPRHLVRRRGQEARLRCSPMKGHSHVYWYRQLPEEGLKFMVYLQKENIIDESGMPKERFSAEFPKEGPSILRIQQVVRGDSAAYFCASSPPQRGTSTDTQYFGPGTRLTVL.

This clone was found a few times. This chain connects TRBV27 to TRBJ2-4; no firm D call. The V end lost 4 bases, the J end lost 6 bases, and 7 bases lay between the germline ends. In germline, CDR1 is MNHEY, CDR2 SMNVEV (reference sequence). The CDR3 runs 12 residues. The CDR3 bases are TGTGCCAGCAGTTCCTCCCCAAACATTCAGTACTTC. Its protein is CASSSSPNIQYF.

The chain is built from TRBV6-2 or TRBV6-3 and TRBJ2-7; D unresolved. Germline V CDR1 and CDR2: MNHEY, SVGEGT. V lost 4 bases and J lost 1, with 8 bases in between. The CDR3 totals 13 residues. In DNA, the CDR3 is TGTGCCAGCAGTTTACAGATTTCCTACGAGCAGTACTTC. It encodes CASSLQISYEQYF.

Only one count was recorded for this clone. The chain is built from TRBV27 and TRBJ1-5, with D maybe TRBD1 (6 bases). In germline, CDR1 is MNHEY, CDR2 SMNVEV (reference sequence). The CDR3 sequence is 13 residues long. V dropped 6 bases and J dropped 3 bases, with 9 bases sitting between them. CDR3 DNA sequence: TGTGCCAGCAGCACAGGGTACAATCAGCCCCAGCATTTT. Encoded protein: CASSTGYNQPQHF.

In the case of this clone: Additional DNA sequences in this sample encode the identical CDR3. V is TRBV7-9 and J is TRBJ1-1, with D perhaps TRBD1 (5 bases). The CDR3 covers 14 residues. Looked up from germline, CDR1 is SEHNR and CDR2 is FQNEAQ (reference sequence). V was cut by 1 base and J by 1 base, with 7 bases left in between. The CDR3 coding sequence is TGTGCCAGCAGCTTAGGTCAGGGGAACACTGAAGCTTTCTTT. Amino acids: CASSLGQGNTEAFF.

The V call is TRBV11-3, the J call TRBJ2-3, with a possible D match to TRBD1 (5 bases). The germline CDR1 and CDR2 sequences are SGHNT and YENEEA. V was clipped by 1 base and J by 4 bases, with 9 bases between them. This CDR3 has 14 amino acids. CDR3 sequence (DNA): TGTGCCAGCAGCTTAGCTCCCAGGGCAGATACGCAGTATTTT. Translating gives CASSLAPRADTQYF.

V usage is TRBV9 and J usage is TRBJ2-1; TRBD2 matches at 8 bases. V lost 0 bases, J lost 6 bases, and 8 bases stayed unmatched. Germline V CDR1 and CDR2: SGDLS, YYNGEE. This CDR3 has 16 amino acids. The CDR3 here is CASSVAGTSGLNEQFF. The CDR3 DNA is TGTGCCAGCAGCGTAGCAGGAACTAGCGGCCTCAATGAGCAGTTCTTC. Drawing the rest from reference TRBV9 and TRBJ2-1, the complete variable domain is DSGVTQTPKHLITATGQRVTLRCSPRSGDLSVYWYQQSLDQGLQFLIQYYNGEERAKGNILERFSAQQFPDLHSELNLSSLELGDSALYFCASSVAGTSGLNEQFFGPGTRLTVL.

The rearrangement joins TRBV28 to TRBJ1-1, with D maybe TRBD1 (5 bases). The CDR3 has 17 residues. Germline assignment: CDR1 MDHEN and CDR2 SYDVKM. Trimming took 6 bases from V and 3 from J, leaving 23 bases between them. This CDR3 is CASRVAVGVGGDTEAFF. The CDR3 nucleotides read TGTGCCAGCAGGGTAGCCGTTGGGGTTGGAGGGGACACTGAAGCTTTCTTT. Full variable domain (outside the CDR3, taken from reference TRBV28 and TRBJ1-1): DVKVTQSSRYLVKRTGEKVFLECVQDMDHENMFWYRQDPGLGLRLIYFSYDVKMKEKGDIPEGYSVSREKKERFSLILESASTNQTSMYLCASRVAVGVGGDTEAFFGQGTRLTVV.

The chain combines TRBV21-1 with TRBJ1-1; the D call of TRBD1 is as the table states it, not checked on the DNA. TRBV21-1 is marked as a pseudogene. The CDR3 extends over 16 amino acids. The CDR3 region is CASSKGDRGGNTEAFF. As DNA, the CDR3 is TGTGCCAGCAGCAAAGGAGACAGGGGGGGGAACACTGAAGCTTTCTTT.

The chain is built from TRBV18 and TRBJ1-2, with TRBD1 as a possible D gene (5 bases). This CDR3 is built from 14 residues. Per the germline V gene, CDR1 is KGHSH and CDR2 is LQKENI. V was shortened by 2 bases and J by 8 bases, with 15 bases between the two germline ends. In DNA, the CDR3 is TGTGCCAGCTCACCAGGAGGAGGGGTTAGCGGCTACACCTTC. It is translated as CASSPGGGVSGYTF.

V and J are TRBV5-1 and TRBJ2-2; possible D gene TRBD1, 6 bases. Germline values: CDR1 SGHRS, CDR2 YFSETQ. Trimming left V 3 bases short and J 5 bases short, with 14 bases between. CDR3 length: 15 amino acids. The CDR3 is CASSWRRGQTGELFF. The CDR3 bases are TGCGCCAGCAGCTGGCGCAGGGGTCAGACCGGGGAGCTGTTTTTT.

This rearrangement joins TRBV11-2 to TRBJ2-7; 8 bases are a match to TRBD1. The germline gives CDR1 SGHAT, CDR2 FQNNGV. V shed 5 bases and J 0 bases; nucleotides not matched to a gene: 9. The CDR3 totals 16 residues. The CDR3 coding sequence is TGTGCCAGCAGCCAGCCCGACAGGGGCGGCTCCTACGAGCAGTACTTC. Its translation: CASSQPDRGGSYEQYF.

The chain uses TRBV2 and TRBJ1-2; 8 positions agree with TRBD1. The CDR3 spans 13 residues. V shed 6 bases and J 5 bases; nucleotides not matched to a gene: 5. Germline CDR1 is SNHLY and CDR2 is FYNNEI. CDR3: CASRSGQAYGYTF. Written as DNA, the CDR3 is TGTGCCAGCAGGTCGGGACAGGCTTATGGCTACACCTTC.

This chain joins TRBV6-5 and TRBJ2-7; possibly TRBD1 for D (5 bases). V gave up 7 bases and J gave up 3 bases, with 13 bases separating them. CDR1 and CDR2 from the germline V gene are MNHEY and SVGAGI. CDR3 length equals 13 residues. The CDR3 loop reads CASTAGKVYEQYF. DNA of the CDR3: TGTGCCAGCACGGCAGGGAAAGTCTACGAGCAGTACTTC.

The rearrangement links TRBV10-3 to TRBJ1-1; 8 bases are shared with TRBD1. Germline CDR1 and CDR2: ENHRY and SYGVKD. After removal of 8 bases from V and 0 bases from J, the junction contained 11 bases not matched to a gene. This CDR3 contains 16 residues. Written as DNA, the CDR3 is TGTGCCATCGGGCGAGGTGACAGGGGAGTGAACACTGAAGCTTTCTTT. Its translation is CAIGRGDRGVNTEAFF.